This T cell receptor (beta chain) was recorded in a study of blood T cell repertoires in COVID-19. Study-wide context: There were acute and convalescent COVID-19 samples, and they came from the United States, Italy and Spain. Sources were T cells, B-cell-depleted T cells, or PBMCs; the material itself was cDNA or gDNA.

This table comes from immunoSEQ multiplex PCR, and its TCRdb copy is limited to in-frame clones, with some not included. The sample lists 130,000 to 150,000 clones, around 72% seen once, with about 1.9% in the top ten. Germline-derived CDR1 and CDR2 are SGHNT and YYREEE (reference sequence). The CDR3 runs to 14 residues. Trimming at V came to 0 bases and at J to 5 bases, leaving 3 bases not matched to a gene. The rearrangement joins TRBV5-4 to TRBJ2-5; TRBD2 matches 8 bases. Sequences were obtained from peripheral blood. The TCR sequence derives from a woman aged 55 to 70 with acute or convalescent COVID-19. CDR3 sequence reads: CASSLVGLAETQYF. For the CDR3, the DNA is TGTGCCAGCAGCTTGGTCGGACTAGCTGAGACCCAGTACTTC.